This record concerns one T cell receptor beta chain sequence. Its specificity is not known. The data stem from a study of OX40 agonist ivuxolimab in advanced cancers. Looking at the study overall: Partial responses occurred in three patients (one hepatocellular carcinoma, two cutaneous melanoma).

CDR1 and CDR2 (germline): SGHNT, YYREEE (reference sequence). This CDR3 has 15 residues. The germline V and J ends were trimmed by 2 bases and 6 bases, with 16 bases remaining between them. Points from the study as a whole: Antigen targets of the expanded peripheral T cells went undetermined. Among the nonresponders, some also had low normalized T-cell clonal expansion.

Only in-frame clones appear in the TCRdb table, and some are missing; sequencing was by immunoSEQ multiplex PCR. The data contain 90,000 to 130,000 clones, less than 95% of them singletons. The starting material was CD4+ or CD8+ T cells sorted from blood, obtained in a trial of the OX40 agonist ivuxolimab. The chain links TRBV5-4 to TRBJ2-3, with TRBD1 as a possible D gene (6 bases). The clonotype originates from an adult with an advanced solid tumor such as melanoma, head and neck, liver or kidney cancer. The CDR3 here is CASSFMNPGEDTQYF. Written as DNA, the CDR3 is TGTGCCAGCAGCTTCATGAATCCAGGGGAGGATACGCAGTATTTT.